Detailed here is one T cell receptor (beta chain). What it recognizes is unknown. The sample belongs to a study of T cell repertoires in cytomegalovirus infection. The wider study: It was the public TCR beta signatures that indicated both CMV infection and matching HLA type.

TCRdb fed the reads into MiXCR, producing one record per CDR3 protein. The repertoire holds about 71,000 distinct CDR3 sequences, with about 20% as singletons. This CDR3 is 12 amino acids long. The V end was cut by 3 bases, the J end by 1 base, with 3 bases between. The gene calls are TRBV12-3 or TRBV12-4 and TRBJ1-1; D ambiguous. This clonotype originated in a human donor in good health (CMV status not recorded). Some clones in this sample may be carry-over from other donors' samples. The source material was CD8+ T cells from cultured PBMCs, sampled from culture after CMV antigen stimulation. The CDR3 region is CASSLANTEAFF. CDR3 nucleotides: TGTGCCAGCAGTTTGGCGAACACTGAAGCTTTCTTT.